A single sample is the source of the 27 T cell receptor beta chains below, sequenced in a study of OX40 agonist ivuxolimab in advanced cancers. The data were produced by immunoSEQ multiplex PCR, yet TCRdb's version contains in-frame clones alone and is incomplete. Among about 59,000 clones, 82% were seen once, and the ten largest hold 0.4% to 0.55%. The material sequenced was CD4+ or CD8+ T cells sorted from blood, taken in a trial of the OX40 agonist ivuxolimab. Receptor source: an adult with an advanced solid tumor such as melanoma, head and neck, liver or kidney cancer.

The chain carries TRBV15 and TRBJ1-5; D ambiguous. The CDR3 runs to 15 residues. Trimming left V 0 bases short and J 6 bases short, with 12 bases between. Germline V lookup: CDR1 LNHNV, CDR2 YYDKDF (reference sequence). CDR3 in DNA: TGTGCCACCAGCAGAGATAAAACAGACTTTCAGCCCCAGCATTTT. Translated, it gives CATSRDKTDFQPQHF.

The chain recombines TRBV5-1 with TRBJ2-7; D is undetermined. This CDR3 comprises 16 residues. The germline gives CDR1 SGHRS, CDR2 YFSETQ. V was pared by 0 bases and J by 0 bases, with 13 bases between. The CDR3 DNA reads as TGCGCCAGCAGCTTGGCCGGCGGAGCCTACTCCTACGAGCAGTACTTC. Its protein is CASSLAGGAYSYEQYF. Full variable domain (rest looked up from reference TRBV5-1 and TRBJ2-7): KAGVTQTPRYLIKTRGQQVTLSCSPISGHRSVSWYQQTPGQGLQFLFEYFSETQRNKGNFPGRFSGRQFSNSRSEMNVSTLELGDSALYLCASSLAGGAYSYEQYFGPGTRLTVT.

This clone was counted a few times. This chain uses TRBV15 with TRBJ1-3; D ambiguous. Trimming removed 0 bases from V and 7 bases from J, with 4 bases in between. CDR1 and CDR2 (germline): LNHNV, YYDKDF (reference sequence). This CDR3 region has 12 residues. CDR3 loop: CATSRDRNTIYF. CDR3 nucleotides: TGTGCCACCAGCAGAGATCGGAACACCATATATTTT.

A single count supports this clone. The V call is TRBV19, the J call TRBJ2-7; 8 bases align to TRBD2. Germline values: CDR1 LNHDA, CDR2 SQIVND (reference sequence). The CDR3 totals 15 residues. The V segment lost 5 bases and the J segment 4 bases; nucleotides outside the gene matches: 10. The CDR3 DNA reads as TGTGCCAGTAGTCCCTCGGTTAGCGGGGCTTACGAGCAGTACTTC. Translated: CASSPSVSGAYEQYF.

This chain joins TRBV19 and TRBJ2-7; 7 bases are shared with TRBD1. Germline CDR1 and CDR2: LNHDA and SQIVND (reference sequence). The CDR3 is made up of 15 amino acids. V gave up 1 base and J gave up 3 bases; unmatched junction bases: 6. CDR3 nucleotide sequence: TGTGCCAGTAGTATAGGGACAGGCAACTACTACGAGCAGTACTTC. It encodes CASSIGTGNYYEQYF.

Concerning this clone: Distinct nucleotide sequences in the sample also encode this CDR3. V and J are TRBV28 and TRBJ1-5; 7 bases match TRBD1. Germline V gives CDR1 MDHEN, CDR2 SYDVKM. J was trimmed by 1 base and V by 4 bases; bases with no gene match: 1. This CDR3 is built from 14 residues. CDR3 nucleotide sequence: TGTGCCAGCAGTTCAGGGGGGAGCAATCAGCCCCAGCATTTT. Its protein is CASSSGGSNQPQHF.

J is TRBJ2-2 and V is TRBV2; D is perhaps TRBD2 (6 bases). The CDR3 is 14 amino acids. The germline CDR1 and CDR2 sequences are SNHLY and FYNNEI. CDR3 residues: CASSRDLNTGELFF. CDR3 sequence (DNA): TGTGCTAGCTCGCGGGACTTGAACACCGGGGAGCTGTTTTTT.

The chain combines TRBV11-2 with TRBJ1-1, with TRBD1 matching over 7 bases. The V gene's germline CDR1 is SGHAT and CDR2 FQNNGV. Trimming took 5 bases from V and 3 from J; bases not matched to a gene: 9. The CDR3 length is 15 residues. The DNA for the CDR3 is TGTGCCAGCAGCCTGCAGAGAGGGGGCCACACTGAAGCTTTCTTT. Its translation: CASSLQRGGHTEAFF. The full variable domain, its missing parts supplied by reference TRBV11-2 and TRBJ1-1, is EAGVAQSPRYKIIEKRQSVAFWCNPISGHATLYWYQQILGQGPKLLIQFQNNGVVDDSQLPKDRFSAERLKGVDSTLKIQPAKLEDSAVYLCASSLQRGGHTEAFFGQGTRLTVV.

This clone has just a few counts. The chain links TRBV7-9 to TRBJ1-5; 9 bases line up with TRBD1. The CDR3 consists of 16 residues. Germline CDR1 reads SEHNR; CDR2 reads FQNEAQ (reference sequence). Trimming at V came to 2 bases and at J to 1 base, leaving 3 bases not matched to a gene. CDR3 sequence reads: CASSLYGTGSNQPQHF. The CDR3 bases are TGTGCCAGCAGCTTATATGGGACAGGGAGCAATCAGCCCCAGCATTTT.

The rearrangement links TRBV2 to TRBJ1-4; D remains ambiguous. The ends were cut back, 6 bases at V and 6 bases at J, with 14 bases in the middle. Germline CDR1 is SNHLY and CDR2 is FYNNEI. CDR3 length equals 14 residues. CDR3 protein: CASRLDGTYEKLFF. The CDR3 DNA is TGTGCCAGCAGACTGGACGGTACCTATGAAAAACTGTTTTTT.

This clone occurred a few times. The chain carries TRBV5-1 and TRBJ2-4; 9 bases match TRBD2. After removal of 7 bases from V and 9 bases from J, the junction contained 17 bases not matched to a gene. This CDR3 has 16 amino acids. Germline CDR1 reads SGHRS; CDR2 reads YFSETQ. The CDR3 is CASSPGGRDLGRIQYF. The CDR3 nucleotides read TGCGCCAGCTCCCCCGGCGGGAGGGATCTAGGGCGCATTCAGTACTTC.

The chain uses TRBV7-8 and TRBJ2-1, with 7 positions matching TRBD1. Germline V CDR1 and CDR2: SGHVS, FQNEAQ. This CDR3 has 14 amino acids. The V and J ends lost 5 bases and 4 bases, in that order; junction bases with no gene match: 5. DNA of the CDR3: TGTGCCAGCAGCGTCCGGGACAGATACAATGAGCAGTTCTTC. This sequence encodes CASSVRDRYNEQFF.

The rearrangement uses TRBV27 and TRBJ2-3; maybe TRBD2 (6 bases). This CDR3 is 14 amino acids long. CDR1 is MNHEY and CDR2 is SMNVEV in the germline V gene (reference sequence). The ends were cut back, 6 bases at V and 6 bases at J, with 16 bases in the middle. The CDR3 DNA sequence: TGTGCCAGCAGCGGGGGTTTTCGCGGGGATACGCAGTATTTT. Amino acid sequence: CASSGGFRGDTQYF.

The V gene is TRBV6-1, the J gene TRBJ2-1; D not certain. Germline lookup yields CDR1 MNHNS and CDR2 SASEGT. The CDR3 consists of 13 residues. Trimming shortened V by 2 bases and J by 4 bases, and 6 bases separated the two germline ends. CDR3 nucleotide sequence: TGTGCCAGCAGTGAAAATAGGTACAATGAGCAGTTCTTC. The encoded protein is CASSENRYNEQFF.

This chain uses TRBV30 with TRBJ1-1; 9 positions match TRBD1. Per germline, CDR1 GTSNPN and CDR2 SVGIG (reference sequence). The length of the CDR3 is 17 residues. J was trimmed by 0 bases and V by 5 bases; bases with no gene match: 13. The CDR3 loop is CAWGRTTGGAMNTEAFF. The CDR3 DNA reads as TGTGCCTGGGGGAGGACGACAGGGGGTGCGATGAACACTGAAGCTTTCTTT.

This chain joins TRBV30 and TRBJ1-3; D remains unclear. The length of the CDR3 is 16 residues. The germline gives CDR1 GTSNPN, CDR2 SVGIG (reference sequence). The V end was cut by 4 bases, the J end by 0 bases, with 16 bases between. The CDR3 coding sequence is TGTGCCTGGATCCCCATTGGAATAAGCTCTGGAAACACCATATATTTT. This encodes CAWIPIGISSGNTIYF.

The chain joins TRBV11-2 to TRBJ1-1; D perhaps matches TRBD1 (6 bases). The CDR3 covers 13 residues. Trimming stripped 4 bases from V and 9 bases from J, with 15 bases between. Germline CDR1 and CDR2: SGHAT and FQNNGV. CDR3 nucleotides: TGTGCCAGCAGCTCGGTCCCCGGGACACAAGCTTTCTTT. Amino acid sequence: CASSSVPGTQAFF.

The chain is built from TRBV29-1 and TRBJ2-3; D is undetermined. V lost 4 bases and J lost 1, with 9 bases in between. The germline CDR1 and CDR2 sequences are SQVTM and ANQGSEA. This CDR3 has 13 residues. This chain's CDR3 is CSVVQPGTDTQYF. DNA of the CDR3: TGCAGCGTTGTACAACCTGGCACAGATACGCAGTATTTT.

This sequence joins TRBV25-1 and TRBJ2-5; 7 bases align to TRBD1. V dropped 10 bases and J dropped 3; count of bases not matched to a gene: 8. The CDR3 is 13 residues long. The germline gives CDR1 MGHDK, CDR2 SYGVNS. CDR3 sequence reads: CATTRQGKETQYF. CDR3 nucleotides: TGTGCCACTACCCGACAGGGTAAAGAGACCCAGTACTTC. The entire variable domain, with the rest obtained from reference TRBV25-1 and TRBJ2-5, is as follows: EADIYQTPRYLVIGTGKKITLECSQTMGHDKMYWYQQDPGMELHLIHYSYGVNSTEKGDLSSESTVSRIRTEHFPLTLESARPSHTSQYLCATTRQGKETQYFGPGTRLLVL.

The genes are TRBV5-1 and TRBJ2-5; 9 positions agree with TRBD1. The CDR3 has 14 amino acids. J gave up 1 base and V 4 bases, and 2 bases lay outside the gene matches. Germline V gene lookup returns CDR1 SGHRS and CDR2 YFSETQ. The CDR3 sequence is CASSTGQGQETQYF. The CDR3 nucleotides are TGCGCCAGCAGCACGGGACAGGGCCAAGAGACCCAGTACTTC.

This clone was detected only a few times. Written as DNA, the CDR3 is TGTGCCAGCTCAAGCCCGGGGGCCTTGCAGTACTTC. Amino acids: CASSSPGALQYF. The genes are TRBV18 and TRBJ2-7; either TRBD1 or TRBD2 may supply D (6 bases each). V lost 5 bases to trimming and J lost 9 bases, with 14 bases between them. From germline, CDR1 is KGHSH and CDR2 LQKENI. The CDR3 consists of 12 residues.

This clone came up once. The chain links TRBV7-3 to TRBJ2-2; D unclear. From germline, CDR1 is SGHTA and CDR2 FQGTGA. This CDR3 has 14 amino acids. V was cut by 2 bases and J by 4 bases, with 8 bases left in between. In nucleotides, the CDR3 is TGTGCCAGCAGCTTAGTGGCCCTCACCGGGGAGCTGTTTTTT. Protein sequence: CASSLVALTGELFF.

Note on this clone: Germline and junction disagree at one end, which may indicate a read error. V is TRBV7-2 and J is TRBJ2-7; 7 nucleotides align to TRBD1. The CDR3 totals 15 residues. CDR1 is SGHTA and CDR2 is FQGNSA in the germline V gene. The CDR3 sequence: CVSSLEGARYYEQYF. The CDR3 nucleotides read TGTGTCAGCAGCTTAGAGGGGGCCCGCTACTACGAGCAGTACTTC.

The chain carries TRBV6-1 and TRBJ2-5; tentatively, D is TRBD2 (5 bases). The germline CDR1 and CDR2 sequences are MNHNS and SASEGT. CDR3 length: 14 amino acids. With 8 bases removed from V and 3 bases from J, the gap between germline ends came to 16 bases. The CDR3 spells CASSPGVAKETQYF. The CDR3 nucleotides are TGTGCCAGCTCCCCCGGGGTAGCAAAAGAGACCCAGTACTTC.

The chain uses TRBV5-4 and TRBJ2-3, with D perhaps matching TRBD1 (6 bases). Germline CDR1 is SGHNT and CDR2 is YYREEE (reference sequence). Between the trimmed V and J ends, which lost 4 bases and 4 bases, there was a span of 10 bases. The CDR3 has 13 amino acids. The CDR3 bases are TGTGCCAGCAGCCCGACAGGAGCAGATACGCAGTATTTT. Translating it yields CASSPTGADTQYF.

The CDR3 region has the DNA TGTGCCAGCAGCCTCAGCGGGGGGGGACGGACGGTCAGCTACGAGCAGTACTTC. Translated: CASSLSGGGRTVSYEQYF. The V call is TRBV4-2, the J call TRBJ2-7; 10 bases are a match to TRBD2. J was trimmed by 3 bases and V by 4 bases; bases with no gene match: 15. The germline V gene encodes CDR1 LGHNA and CDR2 YNFKEQ. This CDR3 contains 18 residues.

The chain carries TRBV12-2 and TRBJ2-4; the table's D call, TRBD1, was not checked against the DNA. TRBV12-2 is designated a pseudogene. This CDR3 is 16 amino acids long. The CDR3 region has the DNA TGTGCAAGTCGCTTAATGCACAGGCGGGCCAAAAACATTCAGTACTTC. Amino acids: CASRLMHRRAKNIQYF.